This TCR beta chain was documented in a study of Ad26.COV2.S vaccination and SARS-CoV-2 variants. The CDR3 has 14 residues. Germline CDR1 is SNHLY and CDR2 is FYNNEI. V was pared by 6 bases and J by 6 bases, with 15 bases between. Measured with immunoSEQ multiplex PCR; TCRdb has only the in-frame clones, and not every one. The sample has about 430,000 clones, about 93% seen once; the top ten hold 9% to 15%. This sample's treatment: around 19 received Ad26.COV2.S at low or high dose, single or two shots; several received placebo; per-sample allocation not given. Repertoires come from day 63 after the first vaccine or placebo injection.

The source is a person between 18 and 59 years old who received the Ad26.COV2.S COVID-19 vaccine or a placebo. The starting material was peripheral blood, obtained in a trial of Ad26.COV2.S vaccine versus placebo. V is TRBV2 and J is TRBJ1-5, with a weak D call TRBD1 (5 bases). This CDR3 is CASRAQGVGQPQHF. CDR3 coding DNA: TGTGCCAGCAGAGCCCAGGGCGTAGGTCAGCCCCAGCATTTT. Variable domain in full (rest from reference TRBV2 and TRBJ1-5): EPEVTQTPSHQVTQMGQEVILRCVPISNHLYFYWYRQILGQKVEFLVSFYNNEISEKSEIFDDQFSVERPDGSNFTLKIRSTKLEDSAMYFCASRAQGVGQPQHFGDGTRLSIL.